A single sample is the source of the 2 T cell receptor beta chains below, sequenced in a study of cytomegalovirus exposure and HLA in healthy donors. The assay was immunoSEQ multiplex PCR, and TCRdb's table has in-frame clones only and misses some. The profile shows under 200,000 clones, 75% to 90% of them singletons. The sample comprised PBMCs. The receptors were sampled from a man between 18 and 35 years old in good health and CMV-seropositive.

The V call is TRBV6-1, the J call TRBJ1-3, with D perhaps TRBD1 (6 bases). Germline CDR1 and CDR2: MNHNS and SASEGT. CDR3 length: 15 amino acids. V was pared by 8 bases and J by 3 bases, with 17 bases between. The CDR3 sequence is CASERGAISGNTIYF. Here the CDR3 DNA reads TGTGCCAGCGAACGGGGGGCCATCAGTGGAAACACCATATATTTT.

The chain couples TRBV5-8 to TRBJ2-2, with 8 positions matching TRBD1. In germline, CDR1 is SGHTS, CDR2 YDEGEE. J was trimmed by 5 bases and V by 1 base; bases with no gene match: 4. The CDR3 length is 15 residues. The CDR3 loop is CASSLTQGATGELFF. In DNA form, the CDR3 reads TGTGCCAGCAGCTTGACGCAGGGGGCGACCGGGGAGCTGTTTTTT.